A single TCR beta chain is shown here with its context. Per the authors' pipeline: Amplification from reference gene primers served as the basis for estimated nucleated cell counts. Assay: immunoSEQ multiplex PCR; the TCRdb copy retains only in-frame clones and omits some. Clonal size and the V and J genes are those of that table, whereas D and trimming came from the DNA. The data hold fewer than 200,000 clones, with 84% observed a single time. One Seattle source followed patients from active infection through their disease course. The record originates from a study of blood T cell repertoires in COVID-19. Study context: The United States, Italy and Spain were the sources of the acute and convalescent COVID-19 samples.

The V gene lost 2 bases and the J gene lost 12 bases, with 16 bases spanning the gap. This CDR3 is 13 amino acids long. Germline CDR1 MNHEY, CDR2 SMNVEV (reference sequence). The receptor was isolated from a woman older than 75 with COVID-19, enrolled during active disease. Input material: peripheral blood. This chain joins TRBV27 and TRBJ1-1, with D unresolved. The CDR3 bases are TGTGCCAGCAGTTTAGAGGCGGGAACAAGAACTTTCTTT. Protein: CASSLEAGTRTFF.